Listed below are T cell receptor delta chains from one sample, sequenced in a study of Vδ1+ human thymocytes. TCRdb re-analyzed the multiplex PCR reads via CATT. The profile shows over 45,000 delta-chain clones, over 13% of them singletons. Sequenced sample: Vdelta1+ gamma-delta thymocytes from the thymus. The receptors stem from a girl less than two years old who had congenital heart surgery. The CDR3 runs from the conserved cysteine through the conserved F or W. The D gene is left open where the match is weak. Size values are once, few and many counts, or a class for expanded clones, and some rows have none.

clone_size: few; v_call: TRDV2; d_call: TRDD3; j_call: TRDJ1; cdr3_aa: CACDTYWGITPDYTDKLIF; cdr3_nt: TGTGCCTGTGACACGTACTGGGGGATCACCCCCGACTACACCGATAAACTCATCTTT
clone_size: .; v_call: TRDV1; d_call: TRDD3; j_call: TRDJ1; cdr3_aa: CALGNRGPSRPGDTGCRGKLIF; cdr3_nt: TGTGCTCTTGGGAACAGGGGGCCTTCTAGGCCAGGGGATACGGGTTGTAGGGGTAAACTCATCTTT
clone_size: .; v_call: TRDV3; d_call: .; j_call: TRDJ1; cdr3_aa: CAFRGDKLIF; cdr3_nt: TGTGCCTTTAGGGGTGATAAACTCATCTTT
clone_size: .; v_call: TRDV1; d_call: TRDD3; j_call: TRDJ1; cdr3_aa: CALGEPLLLVGDAGDTDKLIF; cdr3_nt: TGTGCTCTTGGGGAACCACTCCTACTCGTGGGGGATGCCGGTGACACCGATAAACTCATCTTT
clone_size: few; v_call: TRDV1; d_call: TRDD3; j_call: TRDJ1; cdr3_aa: CALGELNAPADFLGDINSKLIF; cdr3_nt: TGTGCTCTTGGGGAATTAAACGCCCCGGCGGATTTTCTGGGGGATATTAATTCTAAACTCATCTTT
clone_size: few; v_call: TRDV1; d_call: .; j_call: TRDJ1; cdr3_aa: CALGELGAPLQGGGNTDKLIF; cdr3_nt: TGTGCTCTTGGGGAACTAGGGGCCCCCCTCCAGGGGGGAGGTAACACCGATAAACTCATCTTT
clone_size: .; v_call: TRDV1; d_call: TRDD2; j_call: TRDJ1; cdr3_aa: CALGYTSYVLPGQRGRAHTDKLIF; cdr3_nt: TGTGCTCTTGGGTACACTTCCTACGTACTCCCTGGCCAGCGGGGGAGGGCCCACACCGATAAACTCATCTTT
clone_size: few; v_call: TRDV1; d_call: TRDD2; j_call: TRDJ1; cdr3_aa: CALGESFTLPTIKLIF; cdr3_nt: TGTGCTCTTGGGGAATCCTTCACTCTTCCTACGATAAAACTCATCTTT
clone_size: .; v_call: TRDV1; d_call: TRDD3; j_call: TRDJ1; cdr3_aa: CALVTWGIRSDKLIF; cdr3_nt: TGTGCTCTTGTGACTTGGGGGATACGAAGTGATAAACTCATCTTT
clone_size: .; v_call: TRDV1; d_call: TRDD3; j_call: TRDJ1; cdr3_aa: CALGELSRRGILPGDKLIF; cdr3_nt: TGTGCTCTTGGGGAACTATCACGGCGAGGGATACTGCCAGGCGATAAACTCATCTTT
clone_size: .; v_call: TRDV1; d_call: .; j_call: TRDJ1; cdr3_aa: CALGELNPLPASSNPLTPGKLIF; cdr3_nt: TGTGCTCTTGGGGAACTAAACCCCCTCCCTGCTTCTTCCAATCCCCTCACCCCTGGTAAACTCATCTTT
clone_size: few; v_call: TRDV1; d_call: .; j_call: TRDJ1; cdr3_aa: CALGGSFNHSSPATFTDKLIF; cdr3_nt: TGTGCTCTTGGGGGCTCCTTTAATCATTCCTCGCCGGCAACCTTCACCGATAAACTCATCTTT
clone_size: .; v_call: TRDV1; d_call: .; j_call: TRDJ1; cdr3_aa: CAFGEVVTRLCDTDKLIF; cdr3_nt: TGTGCTTTTGGGGAAGTGGTAACCAGGTTATGCGACACCGATAAACTCATCTTT
clone_size: .; v_call: TRDV1; d_call: TRDD3; j_call: TRDJ1; cdr3_aa: CALGEGGFLTLGHWGYRSYTDKLIF; cdr3_nt: TGTGCTCTTGGGGAAGGGGGCTTCCTGACCCTGGGCCACTGGGGATACCGGTCGTACACCGATAAACTCATCTTT
clone_size: .; v_call: TRDV1; d_call: .; j_call: TRDJ1; cdr3_aa: CALGERAFLLGDTKGRLIF; cdr3_nt: TGTGCTCTTGGGGAACGCGCCTTCCTACTCGGGGATACGAAAGGGCGACTCATCTTT
clone_size: few; v_call: TRDV1; d_call: TRDD2; j_call: TRDJ1; cdr3_aa: CALGDPFLRGPSDKLIF; cdr3_nt: TGTGCTCTTGGGGACCCATTCCTACGGGGGCCCTCCGATAAACTCATCTTT
clone_size: few; v_call: TRDV1; d_call: TRDD3; j_call: TRDJ1; cdr3_aa: CALGEVLGDRRWTDKLIF; cdr3_nt: TGTGCTCTTGGGGAAGTTCTGGGGGATCGACGTTGGACCGATAAACTCATCTTT
clone_size: .; v_call: TRAV29/DV5; d_call: TRDD3; j_call: TRDJ1; cdr3_aa: CAASETNTGGYESDKLIF; cdr3_nt: TGTGCCGCAAGCGAGACAAATACTGGGGGATACGAAAGCGATAAACTCATCTTT
clone_size: .; v_call: TRDV1; d_call: .; j_call: TRDJ1; cdr3_aa: CALGELVASGLLRGLGTDKLIF; cdr3_nt: TGTGCTCTTGGGGAACTAGTAGCGAGCGGCCTGCTGAGGGGACTGGGCACCGATAAACTCATCTTT
clone_size: few; v_call: TRDV1; d_call: TRDD3; j_call: TRDJ1; cdr3_aa: CALGELPPTSPYWGIHDKLIF; cdr3_nt: TGTGCTCTTGGGGAACTCCCCCCTACGTCTCCTTACTGGGGGATACACGATAAACTCATCTTT
clone_size: few; v_call: TRDV1; d_call: TRDD3; j_call: TRDJ1; cdr3_aa: CARGEPRSLLRTWGPDKLIF; cdr3_nt: TGTGCTCGTGGGGAGCCCCGGAGCCTCCTAAGGACCTGGGGGCCCGATAAACTCATCTTT
clone_size: few; v_call: TRDV1; d_call: TRDD3; j_call: TRDJ1; cdr3_aa: CALGEIPHLLGDRRGRYTDKLIF; cdr3_nt: TGTGCTCTTGGGGAAATTCCCCATCTTCTGGGGGATAGGCGCGGACGGTACACCGATAAACTCATCTTT
clone_size: .; v_call: TRDV1; d_call: .; j_call: TRDJ1; cdr3_aa: CALGELDAPSPGWGPFPDKLIF; cdr3_nt: TGTGCTCTTGGGGAACTAGACGCCCCAAGTCCTGGGTGGGGACCGTTTCCCGATAAACTCATCTTT
clone_size: few; v_call: TRDV1; d_call: .; j_call: TRDJ1; cdr3_aa: CALGELLRLDRDKLIF; cdr3_nt: TGTGCTCTTGGGGAGCTTTTACGCCTAGATAGGGATAAACTCATCTTT
clone_size: few; v_call: TRDV1; d_call: TRDD3; j_call: TRDJ1; cdr3_aa: CALGKYIVPTTVLGDPDKLIF; cdr3_nt: TGTGCTCTTGGGAAATACATTGTTCCTACTACAGTACTGGGGGATCCCGATAAACTCATCTTT
clone_size: few; v_call: TRDV1; d_call: TRDD3; j_call: TRDJ1; cdr3_aa: CALGEKSTSHWGTVYTDKLIF; cdr3_nt: TGTGCTCTTGGGGAAAAGTCTACTTCTCACTGGGGGACCGTTTACACCGATAAACTCATCTTT
clone_size: .; v_call: TRDV1; d_call: .; j_call: TRDJ1; cdr3_aa: CALDPAATDKLIF; cdr3_nt: TGTGCTCTTGATCCCGCAGCGACCGATAAACTCATCTTT
clone_size: few; v_call: TRDV2; d_call: TRDD3; j_call: TRDJ1; cdr3_aa: CACDTGEELGDIVSTDKLIF; cdr3_nt: TGTGCCTGTGACACCGGGGAGGAATTGGGGGATATTGTATCCACCGATAAACTCATCTTT
clone_size: .; v_call: TRDV1; d_call: .; j_call: TRDJ1; cdr3_aa: CALGEPTPHLGRGPKYTDKLIF; cdr3_nt: TGTGCTCTTGGGGAACCTACTCCCCACCTGGGGAGAGGACCGAAGTACACCGATAAACTCATCTTT
clone_size: few; v_call: TRDV1; d_call: .; j_call: TRDJ1; cdr3_aa: CALGETSYQFPLLGGVTYTDKLIF; cdr3_nt: TGTGCTCTTGGGGAGACTTCCTATCAGTTCCCCCTACTGGGGGGAGTTACTTACACCGATAAACTCATCTTT
clone_size: few; v_call: TRDV1; d_call: .; j_call: TRDJ1; cdr3_aa: CALGERDGGKTKLIF; cdr3_nt: TGTGCTCTTGGGGAACGCGACGGGGGGAAGACTAAACTCATCTTT
clone_size: .; v_call: TRDV1; d_call: .; j_call: TRDJ1; cdr3_aa: CALGELPLRTDKLIF; cdr3_nt: TGTGCTCTTGGGGAGCTACCCTTGCGCACCGATAAACTCATCTTT
clone_size: .; v_call: TRDV1; d_call: TRDD3; j_call: TRDJ1; cdr3_aa: CALGPSTNWGIFSSYTDKLIF; cdr3_nt: TGTGCTCTTGGGCCCTCTACTAACTGGGGGATATTTTCCTCGTACACCGATAAACTCATCTTT
clone_size: .; v_call: TRDV1; d_call: .; j_call: TRDJ1; cdr3_aa: CALGELVLPTLILGITDKLIF; cdr3_nt: TGTGCTCTTGGGGAACTTGTTCTTCCTACTCTTATACTGGGGATCACCGATAAACTCATCTTT
clone_size: few; v_call: TRDV1; d_call: .; j_call: TRDJ1; cdr3_aa: CALGESSPVIRTSDTDKLIF; cdr3_nt: TGTGCTCTTGGGGAATCTTCCCCCGTTATAAGGACGTCAGACACCGATAAACTCATCTTT
clone_size: .; v_call: TRDV1; d_call: TRDD3; j_call: TRDJ1; cdr3_aa: CALGSPWGDTRYTDKLIF; cdr3_nt: TGTGCTCTTGGGTCCCCGTGGGGGGATACAAGGTACACCGATAAACTCATCTTT
clone_size: .; v_call: TRDV1; d_call: TRDD3; j_call: TRDJ1; cdr3_aa: CALGTVPTSTGGFIFTDKLIF; cdr3_nt: TGTGCTCTTGGGACCGTCCCTACCTCTACTGGGGGATTTATATTCACCGATAAACTCATCTTT
clone_size: .; v_call: TRDV1; d_call: .; j_call: TRDJ1; cdr3_aa: CALGELQGDGGMYTDKLIF; cdr3_nt: TGTGCTCTTGGGGAGCTTCAGGGAGACGGGGGTATGTACACCGATAAACTCATCTTT